A selection of T cell receptor beta chains follows, all from one sample in a study of vaccination and CD4 T cells after COVID-19. These TCRs are of unknown antigen specificity. TCRdb reprocessed the PCR reads with MiXCR, giving one entry per CDR3 protein. The sample has approximately 15,000 distinct CDR3 sequences; around 48% are singletons. Sequencing used CD4+ T cells from blood, cultured in vitro. The receptors derive from a human donor who had recovered from COVID-19. CDR3s include the opening cysteine and the closing phenylalanine or tryptophan. The order of the fields is J gene, D gene, clone size, V gene, CDR3 DNA, CDR3 protein. D genes are given only for firm matches. For some rows the clone size is stated as once, few or many, or as a class when expanded; others skip it.

j_gene: TRBJ2-4
d_gene: .
abundance: .
v_gene: TRBV24-1
CDR3nt: TGTGCCACCAGTGCGACTCCGCAGTTAGAGATGGGGCGTGAGGCCAAAAACATTCAGTACTTC
CDR3aa: CATSATPQLEMGREAKNIQYF

j_gene: TRBJ1-3
d_gene: TRBD1
abundance: .
v_gene: TRBV29-1
CDR3nt: TGCAGCGTTGGACAGGGGGGGGACACCATATATTTT
CDR3aa: CSVGQGGDTIYF

j_gene: TRBJ2-7
d_gene: .
abundance: once
v_gene: TRBV19
CDR3nt: TGTGCCAGTAGTCGAGGGACGGGGAGCGAGCAGTACTTC
CDR3aa: CASSRGTGSEQYF

j_gene: TRBJ2-6
d_gene: .
abundance: .
v_gene: TRBV11-2
CDR3nt: TGTGCCAGCAGCACCAGCCTGTACTCTGGGGCCAACGTCCTGACTTTC
CDR3aa: CASSTSLYSGANVLTF

j_gene: TRBJ1-2
d_gene: .
abundance: few
v_gene: TRBV7-2
CDR3nt: TGTGCCAGCAGCTTAGCGGGGGAGGGGAAGGGAGATGGCTACACCTTC
CDR3aa: CASSLAGEGKGDGYTF

j_gene: TRBJ2-1
d_gene: .
abundance: .
v_gene: TRBV11-2
CDR3nt: TGTGCCAGCAGCCCCTATGCAGGGAACAATGAGCAGTTCTTC
CDR3aa: CASSPYAGNNEQFF

j_gene: TRBJ2-7
d_gene: .
abundance: .
v_gene: TRBV20-1
CDR3nt: TGCAGTGCTCCAGCGTCAGCGGGACAACGTTACGAGCAGTACTTC
CDR3aa: CSAPASAGQRYEQYF

j_gene: TRBJ2-7
d_gene: TRBD1
abundance: few
v_gene: TRBV7-8
CDR3nt: TGTGCCAGCAGCTTAGCGGGGACAGGGCCCTACGAGCAGTACTTC
CDR3aa: CASSLAGTGPYEQYF

j_gene: TRBJ1-1
d_gene: TRBD1
abundance: few
v_gene: TRBV28
CDR3nt: TGTGCCAGCAGAGAGACAGGGGGCTATACTGAAGCTTTCTTT
CDR3aa: CASRETGGYTEAFF

j_gene: TRBJ2-2
d_gene: .
abundance: few
v_gene: TRBV7-2
CDR3nt: TGTGCCAGCAGCAGCGGATCCTCGCCGGAGCTGTTTTTT
CDR3aa: CASSSGSSPELFF

j_gene: TRBJ1-3
d_gene: TRBD1
abundance: .
v_gene: TRBV6-1
CDR3nt: TGTGCCAGCAGTGAGACCCGACAGGGGGCAAGAAACACCATATATTTT
CDR3aa: CASSETRQGARNTIYF

j_gene: TRBJ2-3
d_gene: .
abundance: few
v_gene: TRBV7-2
CDR3nt: TGTGCCAGCAGCCCCGGGGGCAGCACAGATACGCAGTATTTT
CDR3aa: CASSPGGSTDTQYF